Each of the 2 T cell receptor beta chains below was sequenced from the same sample in a study of blood T cell repertoires in COVID-19. The table came from immunoSEQ multiplex PCR; TCRdb's copy has only in-frame clones and leaves some out. The repertoire holds around 330,000 clones, approximately 89% seen once, with roughly a tenth in the top ten. Input material: PBMCs or T cells enriched from blood (not recorded which). The receptors derive from a woman in her 40s who had recovered from COVID-19.

This chain uses TRBV20-1 with TRBJ2-2, with D hard to call. In germline, CDR1 is DFQATT, CDR2 SNEGSKA (reference sequence). CDR3 length: 13 amino acids. V was pared by 3 bases and J by 2 bases, with 7 bases between. DNA of the CDR3: TGCAGTGCTAGTTCCACTAACACCGGGGAGCTGTTTTTT. This sequence encodes CSASSTNTGELFF.

The genes are TRBV5-1 and TRBJ2-1; the D gene is possibly TRBD2 (6 bases). From germline, CDR1 is SGHRS and CDR2 YFSETQ. This CDR3 spans 14 amino acids. V was shortened by 5 bases and J by 3 bases, with 12 bases between the two germline ends. DNA for the CDR3: TGCGCCAGCAGTCGGGACGGGAGCTACAATGAGCAGTTCTTC. Translating it yields CASSRDGSYNEQFF. The full variable domain, rest sourced from reference TRBV5-1 and TRBJ2-1, is KAGVTQTPRYLIKTRGQQVTLSCSPISGHRSVSWYQQTPGQGLQFLFEYFSETQRNKGNFPGRFSGRQFSNSRSEMNVSTLELGDSALYLCASSRDGSYNEQFFGPGTRLTVL.